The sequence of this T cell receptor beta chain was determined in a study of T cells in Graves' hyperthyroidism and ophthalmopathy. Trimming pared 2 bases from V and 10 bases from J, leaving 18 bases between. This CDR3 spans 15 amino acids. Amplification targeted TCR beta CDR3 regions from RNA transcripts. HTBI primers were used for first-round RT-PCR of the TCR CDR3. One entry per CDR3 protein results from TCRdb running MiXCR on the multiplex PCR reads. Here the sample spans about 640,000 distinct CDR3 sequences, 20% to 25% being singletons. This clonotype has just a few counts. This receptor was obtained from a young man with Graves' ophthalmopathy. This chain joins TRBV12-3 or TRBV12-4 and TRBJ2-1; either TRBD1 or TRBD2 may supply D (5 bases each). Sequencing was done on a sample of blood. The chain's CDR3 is CASSLSSGRAYEQFF. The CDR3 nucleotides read TGTGCCAGCAGTTTATCGAGCGGCAGGGCGTACGAGCAGTTCTTC.